This TCR beta chain was documented in a study of early T cells in non-severe SARS-CoV-2 infection. Study overall: The study sequenced bulk RNA from unsorted whole blood, with chains unpaired.

The study's findings and limits: Sequences matched to VDJdb favored anti-spike CD8 responses, while private and CD4 specificities were missed.

TCRdb re-called the 5' RACE reads with MiXCR, one entry per CDR3 protein. The table lists 80,000 to 100,000 distinct CDR3 sequences, roughly 12% of them singletons. This clonotype was found a few times. Its antigen is unknown. CDR3 length equals 12 residues. Germline V gives CDR1 SGHVS, CDR2 FNYEAQ. The V end was cut by 5 bases, the J end by 8 bases, with 9 bases between. The specimen was whole blood. This receptor was identified in an adult who was a healthcare worker with PCR-confirmed SARS-CoV-2 infection or an uninfected control (not recorded which). The V gene is TRBV7-6, the J gene TRBJ2-2; D gene ambiguous. The CDR3 protein is CASSPREGELFF. The CDR3, as DNA: TGTGCCAGCAGCCCCAGAGAGGGGGAGCTGTTTTTT.